Presented here are 8 T cell receptor beta chains from one specimen sequenced in a study of T cells after yellow fever vaccination. TCRdb re-derived calls from the 5' RACE reads in MiXCR, one entry per CDR3 protein. Here the sample spans hundreds of thousands of distinct CDR3 sequences, 17% being singletons. Here the sequenced sample was PBMCs, taken more than 4 days after the first yellow fever vaccination. Receptors originate from a man aged 18 to 29 who received the YFV17D yellow fever vaccine.

This clonotype turned up a few times. The CDR3 DNA follows: TGTGCCAGCGGCCAACCACACGGGGCAGATACGCAGTATTTT. It encodes CASGQPHGADTQYF. The V gene is TRBV9, the J gene TRBJ2-3, with a tentative D call TRBD2 (5 bases). The germline CDR1 and CDR2 sequences are SGDLS and YYNGEE. This CDR3 has 14 residues. Trimming cost V 7 bases and J 4 bases, with 16 bases left between them.

This chain links TRBV6-2 or TRBV6-3 with TRBJ2-7; the match to TRBD2 covers 7 bases. This CDR3 contains 15 residues. The germline V gene encodes CDR1 MNHEY and CDR2 SVGEGT. The V segment lost 4 bases and the J segment 3 bases; nucleotides outside the gene matches: 9. Here the CDR3 reads CASSLGGAGIYEQYV. In nucleotides, the CDR3 is TGTGCCAGCAGTTTGGGAGGGGCAGGGATCTACGAGCAGTACGTC.

This clonotype showed up just a few times. This chain uses TRBV18 with TRBJ2-1, with 10 bases that match TRBD1. Germline trimming cut 4 bases from V and 10 bases from J; bases unmatched to any gene: 4. This CDR3 comprises 13 residues. Germline CDR1 is KGHSH and CDR2 is LQKENI. CDR3 nucleotide sequence: TGTGCCAGCTCACGGACAGGGGGTTGGGAGCAGTTCTTC. Protein sequence: CASSRTGGWEQFF.

The genes are TRBV28 and TRBJ2-5; tentative D call: TRBD1 (6 bases). This CDR3 contains 15 residues. The V gene's germline CDR1 is MDHEN and CDR2 SYDVKM. Deletions cut 6 bases from V and 1 base from J, with 15 bases between. This CDR3 reads CASSFRGPPQETQYF. In DNA, the CDR3 is TGTGCCAGCAGCTTCAGGGGCCCCCCCCAAGAGACCCAGTACTTC. The full variable domain, completed using reference TRBV28 and TRBJ2-5, is DVKVTQSSRYLVKRTGEKVFLECVQDMDHENMFWYRQDPGLGLRLIYFSYDVKMKEKGDIPEGYSVSREKKERFSLILESASTNQTSMYLCASSFRGPPQETQYFGPGTRLLVL.

The chain has TRBV5-1 and TRBJ2-1; D could derive from TRBD1 or TRBD2 (5 bases each). In germline, CDR1 is SGHRS, CDR2 YFSETQ. The CDR3 runs 15 residues. Deletions cut 1 base from V and 5 bases from J, with 13 bases between. Here the CDR3 DNA reads TGCGCCAGCAGCTTGTGGGGGTCCCTGAACAATGAGCAGTTCTTC. Translated, it gives CASSLWGSLNNEQFF.

J is TRBJ2-3 and V is TRBV15; 9 bases match TRBD2. CDR1 LNHNV and CDR2 YYDKDF come from the germline V gene (reference sequence). The CDR3 covers 15 residues. With V trimmed by 4 bases and J by 6 bases, 8 bases remained unmatched. CDR3 protein: CATSTGTSRLDTQYF. CDR3 coding DNA: TGTGCCACCAGCACCGGGACTAGCCGATTGGATACGCAGTATTTT.

This clonotype was found a few times. The chain employs TRBV20-1 and TRBJ2-3, with unresolved D. Trimming left V 6 bases short and J 2 bases short, with 6 bases between. CDR3 length: 11 amino acids. CDR1 is DFQATT, CDR2 SNEGSKA, per germline (reference sequence). CDR3 sequence: CSATTTDTQYF. CDR3 in DNA: TGCAGTGCAACAACCACAGATACGCAGTATTTT.

The rearrangement joins TRBV9 to TRBJ2-3; no definite D call. V dropped 6 bases and J dropped 0 bases, with 11 bases sitting between them. Germline CDR1 and CDR2: SGDLS and YYNGEE. The CDR3 totals 14 residues. The CDR3 loop reads CASTRQSSTDTQYF. CDR3 bases: TGTGCCAGCACCCGCCAGAGTAGCACAGATACGCAGTATTTT.